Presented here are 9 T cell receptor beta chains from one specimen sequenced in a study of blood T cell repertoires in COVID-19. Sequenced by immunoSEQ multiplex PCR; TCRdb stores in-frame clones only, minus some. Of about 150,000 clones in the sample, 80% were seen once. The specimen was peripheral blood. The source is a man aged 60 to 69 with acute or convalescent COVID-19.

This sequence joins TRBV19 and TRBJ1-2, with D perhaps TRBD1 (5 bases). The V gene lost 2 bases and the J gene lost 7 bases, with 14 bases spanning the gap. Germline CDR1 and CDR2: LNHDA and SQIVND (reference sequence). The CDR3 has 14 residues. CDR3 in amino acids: CASSIIQEQAGYTF. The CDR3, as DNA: TGTGCCAGTAGTATAATACAGGAACAGGCTGGCTACACCTTC.

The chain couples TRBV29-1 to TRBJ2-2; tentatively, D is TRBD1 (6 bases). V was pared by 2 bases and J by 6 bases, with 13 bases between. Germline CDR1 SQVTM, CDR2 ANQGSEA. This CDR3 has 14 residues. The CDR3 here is CSVENSQGSGELFF. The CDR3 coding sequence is TGCAGCGTTGAAAATTCGCAGGGGTCCGGGGAGCTGTTTTTT.

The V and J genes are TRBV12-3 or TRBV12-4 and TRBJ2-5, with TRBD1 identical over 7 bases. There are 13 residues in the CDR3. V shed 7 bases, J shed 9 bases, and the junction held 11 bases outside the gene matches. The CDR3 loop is CASTPGQSRAQYF. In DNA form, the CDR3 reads TGTGCCAGCACCCCGGGACAGAGTCGGGCCCAGTACTTC.

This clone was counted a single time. The CDR3 DNA reads TGTGCCAGCAGCCGCCAAGACAGGAGCTCTGGGGCCAACGTCCTGACTTTC. This codes for CASSRQDRSSGANVLTF. This rearrangement joins TRBV3-1 (or the pseudogene TRBV3-2) to TRBJ2-6; possible D gene TRBD1, 6 bases. This CDR3 comprises 17 residues. Germline V CDR1 and CDR2: LGHDT, YNNKEL (reference sequence). V was cut by 4 bases and J by 0 bases, with 13 bases left in between.

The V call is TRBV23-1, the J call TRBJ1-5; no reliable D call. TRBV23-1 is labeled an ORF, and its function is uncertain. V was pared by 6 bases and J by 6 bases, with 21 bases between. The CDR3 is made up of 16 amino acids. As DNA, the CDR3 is TGCGCCAGCAGCCATTGGGGATCAATCGGAGGTCAGCCCCAGCATTTT. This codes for CASSHWGSIGGQPQHF.

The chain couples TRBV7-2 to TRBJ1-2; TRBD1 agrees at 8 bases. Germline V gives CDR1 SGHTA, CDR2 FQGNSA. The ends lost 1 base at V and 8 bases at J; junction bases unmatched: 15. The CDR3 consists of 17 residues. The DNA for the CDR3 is TGTGCCAGCAGCTTAGAGGCCTTTGACAGGGGAGTTCGGGGCTACACCTTC. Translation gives CASSLEAFDRGVRGYTF.

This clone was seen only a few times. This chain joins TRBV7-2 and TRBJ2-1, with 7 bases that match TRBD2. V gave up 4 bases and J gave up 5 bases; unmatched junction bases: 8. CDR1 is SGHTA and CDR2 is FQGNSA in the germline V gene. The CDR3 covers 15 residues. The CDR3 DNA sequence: TGTGCCAGCAGCTCCCGGGGACTACGGCACAATGAGCAGTTCTTC. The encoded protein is CASSSRGLRHNEQFF. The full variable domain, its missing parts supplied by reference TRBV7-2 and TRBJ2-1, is GAGVSQSPSNKVTEKGKDVELRCDPISGHTALYWYRQSLGQGLEFLIYFQGNSAPDKSGLPSDRFSAERTGGSVSTLTIQRTQQEDSAVYLCASSSRGLRHNEQFFGPGTRLTVL.

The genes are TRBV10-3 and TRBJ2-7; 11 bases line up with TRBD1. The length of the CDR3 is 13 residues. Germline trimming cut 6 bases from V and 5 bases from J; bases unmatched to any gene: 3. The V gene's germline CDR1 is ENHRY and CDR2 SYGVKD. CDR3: CAIRDRGPDEQYF. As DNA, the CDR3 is TGTGCCATCAGGGACAGGGGGCCTGACGAGCAGTACTTC.

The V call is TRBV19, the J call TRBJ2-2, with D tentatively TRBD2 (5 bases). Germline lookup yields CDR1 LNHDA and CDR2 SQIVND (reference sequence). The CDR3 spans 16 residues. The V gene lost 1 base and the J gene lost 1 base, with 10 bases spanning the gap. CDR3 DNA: TGTGCCAGTAGTATAGGGGAGTTCGGGAACACCGGGGAGCTGTTTTTT. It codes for CASSIGEFGNTGELFF.